This T cell receptor beta chain was recovered during a study of blood T cell repertoires in COVID-19. This CDR3 spans 14 amino acids. After removal of 1 base from V and 5 bases from J, the junction contained 5 bases not matched to a gene. In germline, CDR1 is SGHRS, CDR2 YFSETQ. This table comes from immunoSEQ multiplex PCR, and its TCRdb copy is limited to in-frame clones, with some not included. This table has 55,000 to 70,000 clones, roughly 80% appearing once. Sequencing used peripheral blood. The receptor was derived from a woman over 75 with acute or convalescent COVID-19. The V call is TRBV5-1, the J call TRBJ2-5; 7 nucleotides line up with TRBD2. CDR3 residues: CASSLSGARETQYF. CDR3 sequence (DNA): TGCGCCAGCAGCTTGAGCGGGGCTAGGGAGACCCAGTACTTC.